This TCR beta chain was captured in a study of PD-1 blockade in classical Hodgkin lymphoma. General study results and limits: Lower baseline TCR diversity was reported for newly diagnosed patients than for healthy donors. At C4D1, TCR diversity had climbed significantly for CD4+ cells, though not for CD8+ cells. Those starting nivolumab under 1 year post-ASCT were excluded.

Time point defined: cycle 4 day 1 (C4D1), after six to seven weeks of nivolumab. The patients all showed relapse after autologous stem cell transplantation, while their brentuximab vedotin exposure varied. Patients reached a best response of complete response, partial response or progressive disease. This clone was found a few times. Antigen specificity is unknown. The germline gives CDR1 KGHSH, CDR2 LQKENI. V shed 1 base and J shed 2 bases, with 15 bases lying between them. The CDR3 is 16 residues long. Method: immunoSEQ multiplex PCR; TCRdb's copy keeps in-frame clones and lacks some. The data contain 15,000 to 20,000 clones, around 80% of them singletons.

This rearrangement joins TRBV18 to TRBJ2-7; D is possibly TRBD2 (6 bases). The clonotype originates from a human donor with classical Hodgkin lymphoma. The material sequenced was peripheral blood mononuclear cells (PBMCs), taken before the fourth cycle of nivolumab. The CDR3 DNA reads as TGTGCCAGCTCACCACGCGGGATTGGGGTCACCTACGAGCAGTACTTC. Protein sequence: CASSPRGIGVTYEQYF.